These 29 T cell receptor beta chains were sequenced from one sample in a study of PD-L1 blockade in urothelial cancer. The repertoire was sequenced with immunoSEQ multiplex PCR; TCRdb's copy has only in-frame clones and lacks some. The sample comprises about 80,000 clones, roughly 87% of which are singletons, and 4.5% to 7% rests with the top ten. The sequenced sample was PBMCs, obtained around atezolizumab (anti-PD-L1) treatment. Source of these receptors: a woman in her 70s with urothelial cancer.

The chain has TRBV9 and TRBJ2-3; 13 bases fit TRBD2. The CDR3 sequence is 18 residues long. The germline V gene has CDR1 SGDLS and CDR2 YYNGEE. After removal of 4 bases from V and 1 base from J, the junction contained 9 bases not matched to a gene. The CDR3 sequence is CASSPRLAGGHGTDTQYF. Written as DNA, the CDR3 is TGTGCCAGCAGCCCCCGACTAGCGGGAGGCCACGGCACAGATACGCAGTATTTT.

The chain recombines TRBV7-8 with TRBJ1-1; D perhaps matches TRBD1 (6 bases). Germline V gene data show CDR1 as SGHVS and CDR2 as FQNEAQ. The CDR3 loop spans 16 amino acids. The ends were cut back, 6 bases at V and 0 bases at J, with 17 bases in the middle. In nucleotides, the CDR3 is TGTGCCAGCAGGGCAAGGGGGGGCCTAATGAACACTGAAGCTTTCTTT. Amino acid sequence: CASRARGGLMNTEAFF.

The rearrangement links TRBV9 to TRBJ2-7; maybe TRBD2 (5 bases). Trimming stripped 3 bases from V and 2 bases from J, with 18 bases between. CDR1 is SGDLS and CDR2 is YYNGEE in the germline V gene. The CDR3 sequence is 16 residues long. CDR3 amino acids: CASSAEWETGTYEQYF. The CDR3 nucleotides are TGTGCCAGCAGCGCCGAGTGGGAGACTGGTACCTACGAGCAGTACTTC.

In DNA, the CDR3 is TGTGCCAGCAGCTTGGGATGGAGTGGTAGTACCGGGGAGCTGTTTTTT. This translates into CASSLGWSGSTGELFF. The V and J genes are TRBV5-4 and TRBJ2-2, with D unresolved. The CDR3 has 16 amino acids. In germline, CDR1 is SGHNT, CDR2 YYREEE (reference sequence). Between the trimmed V and J ends, which lost 0 bases and 5 bases, there was a span of 14 bases.

This rearrangement joins TRBV21-1 to TRBJ2-1; the table's D call, TRBD2, has no DNA check behind it. TRBV21-1 is tagged as a pseudogene. CDR3 length: 15 residues. The CDR3 nucleotides read TGTGCCAGCAGCAAAGTGTGGGAGAAGAACAATGAGCAGTTCTTC. Translated, it gives CASSKVWEKNNEQFF.

A few counts support this clone. This rearrangement joins TRBV5-4 to TRBJ2-7, with 9 bases that match TRBD1. V lost 0 bases and J lost 0; bases outside the gene matches: 4. The CDR3 length is 16 residues. Germline V lookup: CDR1 SGHNT, CDR2 YYREEE (reference sequence). CDR3 DNA sequence: TGTGCCAGCAGCTTGGGCGACAGGGGGTACTCCTACGAGCAGTACTTC. This codes for CASSLGDRGYSYEQYF.

The table lists this clone with a count of one. V is TRBV30 and J is TRBJ2-6; D possibly corresponds to TRBD2 (5 bases). This CDR3 is 17 amino acids long. Germline V gene lookup returns CDR1 GTSNPN and CDR2 SVGIG (reference sequence). Between the trimmed V and J ends, which lost 6 bases and 4 bases, there was a span of 22 bases. CDR3 amino acids: CACNLGPVTGGANVLTF. The CDR3 DNA is TGTGCCTGCAACCTAGGGCCAGTCACGGGGGGGGCCAACGTCCTGACTTTC. Drawing the rest from reference TRBV30 and TRBJ2-6, the complete variable domain is SQTIHQWPATLVQPVGSPLSLECTVEGTSNPNLYWYRQAAGRGLQLLFYSVGIGQISSEVPQNLSASRPQDRQFILSSKKLLLSDSGFYLCACNLGPVTGGANVLTFGAGSRLTVL.

The rearrangement joins TRBV29-1 to TRBJ2-2; TRBD2 aligns across 8 bases. Losses at the gene ends were 3 bases for V and 6 bases for J; bases not matched to a gene: 18. The CDR3 covers 18 residues. The germline V gene has CDR1 SQVTM and CDR2 ANQGSEA. In DNA, the CDR3 is TGCAGCGTTGAGGCCGCGGCGGCTAGCGGGCCTGTTGCCGGGGAGCTGTTTTTT. It specifies CSVEAAAASGPVAGELFF.

The J gene is TRBJ2-3, the V gene TRBV29-1; weak D call: TRBD2 (5 bases). Germline loops: CDR1 SQVTM, CDR2 ANQGSEA. The CDR3 runs 17 residues. The V and J ends lost 0 bases and 2 bases respectively, with 18 bases between them. The chain's CDR3 is CSVEDVRGPLYTDTQYF. CDR3 nucleotide sequence: TGCAGCGTTGAAGATGTAAGAGGGCCCCTCTACACAGATACGCAGTATTTT.

This clone was counted between two and nine times. The gene calls are TRBV9 and TRBJ2-1, with 11 bases that match TRBD2. J was trimmed by 5 bases and V by 0 bases; bases with no gene match: 16. The CDR3 covers 20 residues. Germline CDR1 reads SGDLS; CDR2 reads YYNGEE. The CDR3 DNA reads TGTGCCAGCAGCGTAGACCCTAACCTCATCGGACTAGCGGGCGACAATGAGCAGTTCTTC. This encodes CASSVDPNLIGLAGDNEQFF.

This chain uses TRBV6-5 with TRBJ1-1; D not certain. The V gene's germline CDR1 is MNHEY and CDR2 SVGAGI. The CDR3 covers 14 residues. Trimming took off 5 bases at V and 2 bases at J, with 12 bases between the two ends. The CDR3 bases are TGTGCCAGCAGTAGAACGGGTGACAACACTGAAGCTTTCTTT. It codes for CASSRTGDNTEAFF.

J is TRBJ2-1 and V is TRBV10-3; TRBD1 agrees at 7 bases. V dropped 4 bases and J dropped 6; count of bases not matched to a gene: 12. CDR1 is ENHRY and CDR2 is SYGVKD in the germline V gene. The CDR3 consists of 16 residues. CDR3 in DNA: TGTGCCATCAGTGTTGAAGGGGGCAACATGGGCAATGAGCAGTTCTTC. Translating gives CAISVEGGNMGNEQFF.

The CDR3 coding sequence is TGCGCCAGCAGCCCCCAAGCGGGAGGGCCGTACGAGCAGTACTTC. Translating it yields CASSPQAGGPYEQYF. The gene calls are TRBV5-1 and TRBJ2-7; 10 nucleotides agree with TRBD2. Per the germline V gene, CDR1 is SGHRS and CDR2 is YFSETQ. CDR3 size: 15 residues. The J segment lost 4 bases and the V segment lost 4 bases, leaving 8 bases of the junction unmatched.

V gene TRBV5-1 combines with J gene TRBJ2-3; 13 bases map to TRBD2. The CDR3 has 17 residues. Germline-derived CDR1 and CDR2 are SGHRS and YFSETQ. After removal of 3 bases from V and 1 base from J, the junction contained 5 bases not matched to a gene. The CDR3 sequence is CASSSLAGGRRTDTQYF. The CDR3 region has the DNA TGCGCCAGCAGCTCACTAGCGGGGGGGCGCCGCACAGATACGCAGTATTTT.

The chain has TRBV11-2 and TRBJ2-5, with 8 bases fitting TRBD2. The CDR3 sequence is 19 residues long. CDR1 is SGHAT and CDR2 is FQNNGV in the germline V gene. J was trimmed by 2 bases and V by 5 bases; bases with no gene match: 19. CDR3 protein: CASSPPAGVPRREQETQYF. The CDR3 DNA is TGTGCCAGCAGCCCCCCAGCGGGAGTCCCTAGGAGGGAGCAAGAGACCCAGTACTTC.

This rearrangement joins TRBV6-5 to TRBJ1-2; 7 bases are a match to TRBD1. After removal of 2 bases from V and 3 bases from J, the junction contained 6 bases not matched to a gene. CDR1 is MNHEY, CDR2 SVGAGI, per germline. This CDR3 is 15 amino acids long. DNA of the CDR3: TGTGCCAGCAGTTACCTCGGACAGGAGTACTATGGCTACACCTTC. Translation gives CASSYLGQEYYGYTF.

The chain has TRBV6-1 and TRBJ2-7; 7 bases are shared with TRBD1. CDR1 is MNHNS, CDR2 SASEGT, per germline. The CDR3 runs 12 residues. Losses at the gene ends were 11 bases for V and 3 bases for J; bases not matched to a gene: 7. The CDR3 here is CAGQGDSYEQYF. As DNA, the CDR3 is TGTGCCGGCCAAGGGGACAGCTACGAGCAGTACTTC.

The genes are TRBV30 and TRBJ2-7, with 8 bases fitting TRBD2. There are 11 residues in the CDR3. V gave up 2 bases and J gave up 6 bases; unmatched junction bases: 0. Germline V gene data show CDR1 as GTSNPN and CDR2 as SVGIG (reference sequence). The DNA for the CDR3 is TGTGCCTGGAGTCTAGCGGGCGAGCAGTACTTC. Protein product: CAWSLAGEQYF.

This clone was observed a single time. The chain employs TRBV5-6 and TRBJ1-6; D may be TRBD1 (5 bases). This CDR3 is built from 17 residues. V lost 0 bases, J lost 6 bases, and 16 bases lay in between. Germline CDR1 and CDR2: SGHDT and YYEEEE. The CDR3 bases are TGTGCCAGCAGCTTGGCCCTAGCGGGCAGGGCTAATTCACCCCTCCACTTT. It specifies CASSLALAGRANSPLHF.

This clone was seen just once. This chain connects TRBV6-1 to TRBJ2-7; a weak D match, TRBD1 (5 bases). The CDR3 contains 12 residues. Deletions cut 3 bases from V and 4 bases from J, with 7 bases between. Looked up from germline, CDR1 is MNHNS and CDR2 is SASEGT. CDR3 nucleotides: TGTGCCAGCAGTGAGCAGGGTTACGAGCAGTACTTC. It translates to CASSEQGYEQYF.

The chain has TRBV20-1 and TRBJ1-2; D unclear. Trimming left V 5 bases short and J 8 bases short, with 12 bases between. The CDR3 has 11 amino acids. In germline, CDR1 is DFQATT, CDR2 SNEGSKA (reference sequence). The CDR3 loop is CSAGRQLGYTF. CDR3 sequence (DNA): TGCAGTGCTGGGCGCCAGCTGGGCTACACCTTC.

This chain joins TRBV7-9 and TRBJ1-2, with 7 nucleotides matching TRBD1. Germline V lookup: CDR1 SEHNR, CDR2 FQNEAQ (reference sequence). V shed 5 bases, J shed 5 bases, and the junction held 11 bases outside the gene matches. The CDR3 runs to 15 residues. The CDR3 DNA follows: TGTGCCAGCAGCCTTCTATCAGCACAGGGGTATGGCTACACCTTC. This gives the protein CASSLLSAQGYGYTF.

The CDR3 loop is CSADLYEQYF. The DNA for the CDR3 is TGCAGTGCTGACTTATACGAGCAGTACTTC. V gene TRBV20-1 combines with J gene TRBJ2-7; no clear D. The CDR3 length is 10 residues. The V and J ends lost 5 bases and 4 bases respectively, with 6 bases between them. Germline values: CDR1 DFQATT, CDR2 SNEGSKA (reference sequence).

V usage is TRBV19 and J usage is TRBJ2-5, with D perhaps TRBD2 (6 bases). The V and J ends lost 3 bases and 1 base respectively, with 12 bases between them. CDR3 size: 15 residues. The germline CDR1 and CDR2 sequences are LNHDA and SQIVND (reference sequence). CDR3 residues: CASSIAAGGQETQYF. As DNA, the CDR3 is TGTGCCAGTAGTATTGCTGCCGGGGGCCAAGAGACCCAGTACTTC.

The chain employs TRBV6-1 and TRBJ1-4; 9 nucleotides align to TRBD1. CDR1 is MNHNS, CDR2 SASEGT, per germline. Germline trimming cut 4 bases from V and 8 bases from J; bases unmatched to any gene: 8. The CDR3 extends over 15 amino acids. CDR3: CASSGVQGAREKLFF. The CDR3 DNA reads as TGTGCCAGCAGTGGGGTACAGGGGGCGAGGGAAAAACTGTTTTTT.

The rearrangement uses TRBV30 and TRBJ2-1, with 12 bases aligning to TRBD2. This CDR3 region has 15 residues. The ends lost 2 bases at V and 7 bases at J; junction bases unmatched: 6. Germline assignment: CDR1 GTSNPN and CDR2 SVGIG (reference sequence). The CDR3 is CAWSRTTSGRNEQFF. For the CDR3, the DNA is TGTGCCTGGAGTCGTACAACTAGCGGGAGGAATGAGCAGTTCTTC.

The chain joins TRBV9 to TRBJ2-7, with 9 positions matching TRBD1. CDR1 and CDR2 from the germline V gene are SGDLS and YYNGEE. This CDR3 has 15 amino acids. V was pared by 3 bases and J by 4 bases, with 8 bases of the junction left unmatched. CDR3 DNA sequence: TGTGCCAGCAGCGAATCCGGGACAGGGCTTTACGAGCAGTACTTC. This gives the protein CASSESGTGLYEQYF.

This chain joins TRBV6-1 and TRBJ2-7, with 7 bases identical to TRBD2. V shed 6 bases and J 6 bases; nucleotides not matched to a gene: 14. This CDR3 spans 15 amino acids. Germline loops: CDR1 MNHNS, CDR2 SASEGT. CDR3 sequence: CASRSPAGLGIEQYF. The CDR3, as DNA: TGTGCCAGCAGGAGTCCCGCAGGACTAGGGATCGAGCAGTACTTC.

This chain joins TRBV19 and TRBJ2-7, with 8 positions matching TRBD1. V gave up 3 bases and J gave up 3 bases; unmatched junction bases: 4. Looked up from germline, CDR1 is LNHDA and CDR2 is SQIVND (reference sequence). This CDR3 has 14 amino acids. CDR3 residues: CASSIADRGYEQYF. In nucleotides, the CDR3 is TGTGCCAGTAGTATTGCCGACAGGGGCTACGAGCAGTACTTC.